This T cell receptor (beta chain) was sequenced in a study of T cells in Graves' hyperthyroidism and ophthalmopathy. What was amplified from RNA transcripts were TCR beta CDR3 regions. When the TCR CDR3 underwent first-round RT-PCR, the HTBI primer set was used. MiXCR was run by TCRdb on the multiplex PCR reads, yielding one entry per CDR3 protein. The sample consists of nearly 600,000 distinct CDR3 sequences, 14% of them appearing once. The germline V gene encodes CDR1 LGHNA and CDR2 YNFKEQ. The V end lost 1 base, the J end lost 0 bases, and 10 bases lay between the germline ends. CDR3 length equals 15 residues.

The sequenced sample consisted of blood. The source of this sequence is a woman under 30 with Graves' ophthalmopathy. This chain connects TRBV4-2 to TRBJ2-7; maybe TRBD2 (6 bases). The CDR3 spells CASSQGERASYEQYF. CDR3 sequence (DNA): TGTGCCAGCAGCCAAGGAGAGCGGGCCTCCTACGAGCAGTACTTC.